This T cell receptor beta chain emerged from a study of CD8+CD57+ T cells in acquired aplastic anemia. Trimming left V 1 base short and J 5 bases short, with 13 bases between. CDR1 SNHLY and CDR2 FYNNEI come from the germline V gene. This CDR3 is 15 amino acids long. CD8+CD57+ cell expansion, shown by flow cytometry, had occurred in the patients selected for sequencing. Genomic DNA was employed as the template in profiling TCR beta VDJ and CDR3. Using its own MiXCR run on the reads, TCRdb lists one record per CDR3 protein. Of some 160,000 distinct CDR3 sequences detected, roughly 45% appear once; the ten largest clones hold 3% to 4%.

Sequenced input: sorted CD4+, CD8+, or CD8+CD57+ T cells (not recorded which) from PBMCs. The clonotype originates from a human donor with aplastic anemia. The chain recombines TRBV2 with TRBJ2-3; TRBD2 might be the D (6 bases). The CDR3 DNA follows: TGTGCCAGCAGTGAAGGGCGGGAACGGGAAGATACGCAGTATTTT. Residues: CASSEGREREDTQYF.